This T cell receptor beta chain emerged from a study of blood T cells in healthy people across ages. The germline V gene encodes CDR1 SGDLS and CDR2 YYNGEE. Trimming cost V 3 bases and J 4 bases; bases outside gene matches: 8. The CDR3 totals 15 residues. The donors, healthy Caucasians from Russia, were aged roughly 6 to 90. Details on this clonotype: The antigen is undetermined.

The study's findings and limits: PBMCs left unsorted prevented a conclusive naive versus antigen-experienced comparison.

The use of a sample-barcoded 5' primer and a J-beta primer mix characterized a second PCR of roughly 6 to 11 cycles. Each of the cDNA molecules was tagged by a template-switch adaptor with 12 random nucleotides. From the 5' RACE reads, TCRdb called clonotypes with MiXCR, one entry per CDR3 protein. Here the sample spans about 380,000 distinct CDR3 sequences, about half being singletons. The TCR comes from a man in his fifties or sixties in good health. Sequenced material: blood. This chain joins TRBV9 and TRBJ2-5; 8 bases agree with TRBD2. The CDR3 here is CASSGGGAGGETQYF. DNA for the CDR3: TGTGCCAGCAGCGGAGGCGGGGCGGGAGGAGAGACCCAGTACTTC.